This T cell receptor beta chain originates from a study of cytotoxic CD8 clonotypes in ibrutinib-treated CLL. Across the whole study: Sequencing produced an average of roughly 230,000 productive templates and 94,082 productive rearrangements per sample. Findings of the study overall: Public clonotypes were rare and shrank or held steady on treatment. Collection times varied between progressing and sustained-remission patients.

Between the trimmed V and J ends, which lost 6 bases and 0 bases, there was a span of 18 bases. The CDR3 sequence is 17 residues long. Per the germline V gene, CDR1 is SQVTM and CDR2 is ANQGSEA. In regard to this clone: No antigen is known for it.

Only in-frame clones appear in the TCRdb table, and some are missing; sequencing was by immunoSEQ multiplex PCR. The table records about 140,000 clones, approximately 80% of them present only once. Specimen: PBMCs, collected after 12 months of ibrutinib treatment. This receptor was obtained from a human donor with chronic lymphocytic leukemia. The chain has TRBV29-1 and TRBJ2-6; D uncertain. The CDR3 DNA follows: TGCAGCGTGTTCCCGGGCGGACCCGGCTCTGGGGCCAACGTCCTGACTTTC. Protein: CSVFPGGPGSGANVLTF.